This T cell receptor (beta chain) derives from a study of cytomegalovirus exposure and HLA in healthy donors. Germline values: CDR1 SEHNR, CDR2 FQNEAQ (reference sequence). Trimming shortened V by 5 bases and J by 4 bases, and 14 bases separated the two germline ends. The CDR3 is 14 residues long. TCRdb's copy holds only in-frame clones and misses some; the assay was immunoSEQ multiplex PCR. The repertoire holds some 59,000 clones, approximately 92% seen once, with around 14% in the top ten. The sequencing sample was made of PBMCs. The TCR originated in a woman under 30 in good health and CMV-seronegative. The chain couples TRBV7-9 to TRBJ1-2; maybe TRBD1 (5 bases). CDR3 residues: CASSTGSDLYGYTF. The DNA for the CDR3 is TGTGCCAGCAGCACAGGATCCGACCTCTATGGCTACACCTTC.